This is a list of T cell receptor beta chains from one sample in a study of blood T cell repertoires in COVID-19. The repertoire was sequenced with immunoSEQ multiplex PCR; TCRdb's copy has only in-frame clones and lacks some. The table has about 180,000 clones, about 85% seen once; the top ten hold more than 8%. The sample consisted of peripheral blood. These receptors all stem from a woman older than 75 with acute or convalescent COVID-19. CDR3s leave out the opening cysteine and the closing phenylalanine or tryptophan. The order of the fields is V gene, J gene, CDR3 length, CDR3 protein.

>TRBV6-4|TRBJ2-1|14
ASSEEGGQGWDEQF
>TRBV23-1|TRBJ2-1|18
ASSQFKRGRSEVSYNEQF
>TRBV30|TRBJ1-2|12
AWRQVPTNYGYT
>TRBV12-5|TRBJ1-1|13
ASGLRTALNTEAF
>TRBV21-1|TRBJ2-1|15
ASSKALFSGGFNEQF
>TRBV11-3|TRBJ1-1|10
ASSLGLQEAF
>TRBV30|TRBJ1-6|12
AWSLTGRNSPLH
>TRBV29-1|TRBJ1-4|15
SVVRTGGYSTNEKLF
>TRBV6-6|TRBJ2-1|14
ASSSGGALTYNEQF
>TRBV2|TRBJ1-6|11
ASSTGINSPLH
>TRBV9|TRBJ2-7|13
ASSTLGQGFYEQY
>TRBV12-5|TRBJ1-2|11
ASGRDRIYGYT
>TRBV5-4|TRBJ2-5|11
ASSSPVQETQY
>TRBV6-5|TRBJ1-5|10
ATRQGRQPQH
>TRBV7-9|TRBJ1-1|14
ASSPGGIAMNTEAF
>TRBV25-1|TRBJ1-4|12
ASSRRATNEKLF
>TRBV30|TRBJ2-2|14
AWSVLSGKGTGELF
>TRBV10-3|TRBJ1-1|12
AISDRWRNTEAF
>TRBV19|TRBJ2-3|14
ASSTPSGRAMDTQY
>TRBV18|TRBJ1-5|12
ASSRIQGLQPQH
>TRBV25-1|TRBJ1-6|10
ASSEGGSPLH
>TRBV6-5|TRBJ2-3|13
ASRRTGVDTDTQY